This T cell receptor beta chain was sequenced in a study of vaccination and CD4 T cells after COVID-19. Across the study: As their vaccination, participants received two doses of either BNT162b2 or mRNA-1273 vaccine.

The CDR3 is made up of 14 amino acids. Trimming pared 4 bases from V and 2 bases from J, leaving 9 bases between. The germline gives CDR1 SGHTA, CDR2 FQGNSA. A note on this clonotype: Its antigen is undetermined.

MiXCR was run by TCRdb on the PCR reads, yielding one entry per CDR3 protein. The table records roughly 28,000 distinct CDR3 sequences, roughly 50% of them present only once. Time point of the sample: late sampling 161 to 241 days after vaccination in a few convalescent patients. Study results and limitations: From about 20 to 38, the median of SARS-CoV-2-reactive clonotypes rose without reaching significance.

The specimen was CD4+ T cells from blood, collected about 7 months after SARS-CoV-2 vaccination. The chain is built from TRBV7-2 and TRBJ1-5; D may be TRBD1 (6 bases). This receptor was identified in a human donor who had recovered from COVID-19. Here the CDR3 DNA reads TGTGCCAGCAGCTGGGCAGGGGGCAATCAGCCCCAGCATTTT. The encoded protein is CASSWAGGNQPQHF.